The TCR beta chain described here comes from a study of T cell responses to AZD1222 COVID-19 vaccine. Overall study findings and caveats: The donors showed a predominance of white British ancestry and of females, with possible underestimation of clonal diversity. Regions 160-218 and 743-854 held dominance among vaccine-associated CD4 TCRs, which spanned spike.

Remarks on this clone: What it recognizes is unknown.

This table comes from immunoSEQ multiplex PCR, and its TCRdb copy is limited to in-frame clones, with some not included. The table records 120,000 to 150,000 clones, more than 70% of them present only once. Whether given at about 4 or about 12 weeks, second doses were pooled. The V and J ends lost 3 bases and 2 bases respectively, with 8 bases between them. Germline CDR1 and CDR2: KGHSH and LQKENI. CDR3 length: 14 amino acids. The sample consisted of peripheral blood, taken 28 days after the second AZD1222 dose. The clonotype was recovered from an adult who received the AZD1222 COVID-19 vaccine. The chain couples TRBV18 to TRBJ1-3; no clear D. The CDR3: CASSPSAAGNTIYF. The CDR3 DNA reads as TGTGCCAGCTCACCGTCGGCGGCTGGAAACACCATATATTTT. The whole variable domain, filled in from reference TRBV18 and TRBJ1-3, reads NAGVMQNPRHLVRRRGQEARLRCSPMKGHSHVYWYRQLPEEGLKFMVYLQKENIIDESGMPKERFSAEFPKEGPSILRIQQVVRGDSAAYFCASSPSAAGNTIYFGEGSWLTVV.